Listed below are T cell receptor beta chains from one sample, sequenced in a study of blood T cell repertoires in COVID-19. Profiling relied on immunoSEQ multiplex PCR, and the TCRdb table lists in-frame clones only, not all of them. This sample yields under 60,000 clones, of which roughly 87% are seen a single time; 25% to 30% belongs to the top ten. The sample taken for sequencing was peripheral blood. These receptors were taken from a woman aged 80 or over with acute or convalescent COVID-19. Both conserved end residues are part of each CDR3. Each record gives: V gene, J gene, CDR3 protein.

>TRBV5-4|TRBJ1-2
CASSLGGFNYGYTF
>TRBV7-2|TRBJ1-3
CASSSLGGSSGNTIYF
>TRBV30|TRBJ2-7
CAWSKGTGLGEQYF
>TRBV5-1|TRBJ1-5
CASSWGLGSNQPQHF
>TRBV18|TRBJ2-1
CASSTLAGGPDEQFF
>TRBV27|TRBJ1-2
CASSQRGTNYGYTF
>TRBV3-1/TRBV3-2|TRBJ1-4
CASSQGFAGGEKLFF
>TRBV6-5|TRBJ2-7
CASSRSGQNYEQYF
>TRBV7-9|TRBJ2-1
CASSPGTSDNEQFF
>TRBV12-5|TRBJ2-3
CASGLVLGDTQYF
>TRBV14|TRBJ1-2
CASSPGGDGANYGYTF
>TRBV6-5|TRBJ1-1
CASSRDSNTEAFF
>TRBV10-3|TRBJ2-2
CAISESITRRAGELFF
>TRBV5-6|TRBJ1-1
CASSLGQGAGAFF
>TRBV10-2|TRBJ2-5
CASSDLGLTQYF
>TRBV14|TRBJ2-2
CASSRSRTTSGITGELFF
>TRBV18|TRBJ2-2
CASSPFDLAANTGELFF
>TRBV27|TRBJ2-1
CASSSPLGEQFF
>TRBV25-1|TRBJ1-1
CASSDLGWRNTEAFF
>TRBV28|TRBJ2-3
CASRDGGDTDTQYF
>TRBV29-1|TRBJ1-4
CSVTRDEKLFF
>TRBV11-3|TRBJ2-3
CASSLDGGGADTQYF
>TRBV5-1|TRBJ1-1
CASSLEGRAKNTEAFF
>TRBV5-1|TRBJ2-2
CASSPTAGAGELFF